What follows are 4 T cell receptor beta chains derived from one specimen sequenced in a study of blood T cells in healthy people across ages. Sample-barcoded 5' priming and a J-beta primer mix drove a second PCR of about 6 to 12 cycles. MiXCR was run by TCRdb on the 5' RACE reads, yielding one entry per CDR3 protein. The sample includes hundreds of thousands of distinct CDR3 sequences, approximately 49% of them seen just once. Material: blood. The receptor set was obtained from a man aged 25 to 40 in good health.

In its sample, this clonotype was seen a few times. V gene TRBV7-8 combines with J gene TRBJ2-7; D is unresolved. The CDR3 extends over 13 amino acids. Germline CDR1 is SGHVS and CDR2 is FQNEAQ. Trimming took 5 bases from V and 0 from J, leaving 8 bases between them. The CDR3: CASSQPSSYEQYF. CDR3 sequence (DNA): TGTGCCAGCAGCCAACCCTCCTCCTACGAGCAGTACTTC.

The genes are TRBV29-1 and TRBJ2-5; 7 nucleotides line up with TRBD1. Trimming cost V 3 bases and J 0 bases; bases outside gene matches: 7. The CDR3 is made up of 15 amino acids. Germline-derived CDR1 and CDR2 are SQVTM and ANQGSEA. In nucleotides, the CDR3 is TGCAGCGTTGATCGACAGGGATCGTACCAAGAGACCCAGTACTTC. It encodes CSVDRQGSYQETQYF.

The chain joins TRBV21-1 to TRBJ2-4; the table's D call, TRBD1, has no DNA check behind it. TRBV21-1 is termed a pseudogene. The CDR3 is 16 residues long. CDR3 residues: CAIPVTLTGTKNIQYF. The CDR3 bases are TGTGCCATCCCCGTTACCCTGACAGGGACCAAAAACATTCAGTACTTC.

The rearrangement uses TRBV7-9 and TRBJ2-3, with TRBD2 matching 8 bases. The V and J ends lost 4 bases and 2 bases, in that order; junction bases with no gene match: 17. Germline CDR1 SEHNR, CDR2 FQNEAQ (reference sequence). The CDR3 runs to 19 residues. The CDR3 DNA reads TGTGCCAGCAGCTCCAGGCGGGGCCGGAGCGGGGGCTACACAGATACGCAGTATTTT. Its protein product is CASSSRRGRSGGYTDTQYF. Based on the CDR3 plus reference TRBV7-9 and TRBJ2-3, the full variable domain is DTGVSQNPRHKITKRGQNVTFRCDPISEHNRLYWYRQTLGQGPEFLTYFQNEAQLEKSRLLSDRFSAERPKGSFSTLEIQRTEQGDSAMYLCASSSRRGRSGGYTDTQYFGPGTRLTVL.